The clone carrying this TCR beta chain occurred once. Sequencing used immunoSEQ multiplex PCR; TCRdb keeps in-frame clones, though not all of them. The data hold tens of thousands of clones, with 70% to 90% observed a single time. This specimen comes from a study of OX40 agonist ivuxolimab in advanced cancers. At the level of the study: Hepatocellular carcinoma, melanoma, renal cell or head and neck cancer affected the dose-escalation patients.

In germline, CDR1 is SGDLS, CDR2 YYNGEE. The ends were cut back, 4 bases at V and 9 bases at J, with 17 bases in the middle. The CDR3 length is 14 residues. The chain combines TRBV9 with TRBJ2-1; a weak D match, TRBD2 (5 bases). This specimen consisted of CD4+ or CD8+ T cells sorted from blood, obtained in a trial of the OX40 agonist ivuxolimab. The clonotype was recovered from an adult with an advanced solid tumor such as melanoma, head and neck, liver or kidney cancer. The DNA of the CDR3 is TGTGCCAGCAGCTCGGAGGTGTTGAGCGGTGAGCAGTTCTTC. Translation gives CASSSEVLSGEQFF.